Presented here are 21 T cell receptor beta chains from one specimen sequenced in a study of regulatory T cells in long-lasting Graves disease (dated by TCRdb to the early 2020s). The library came from multiplex PCR. Instrument on record: Illumina HiSeq 4000. To build TCR beta libraries, CDR3 regions were amplified by Arm-PCR using iRepertoire HTBI primers. TCRdb took the public reads, trimmed them with fastp at Q25, ran MiXCR for clone calling and kept in-frame beta chains. Rows are combined by CDR3 protein, so each entry shows the most common genes and DNA. The sample table records hundreds of thousands of distinct CDR3 sequences; less than 20% of these occur just once. The ten largest clones add up to about 11% of the sample. The intended sense of this specimen's time point label: newly diagnosed GD, antithyroid drugs for less than 3 months. RNA was extracted from PBMCs in TRIzol for both TCR sequencing and RNA sequencing.

These data were likewise used in another study, on T cells in Graves' hyperthyroidism and ophthalmopathy.

Specimen: peripheral blood mononuclear cells (PBMCs), collected at new diagnosis, from a patient treated with antithyroid drugs. The receptors were gathered from a woman aged 30 to 39 with Graves disease. Donor details come from another sample of the same person, matched by shared clones.

This clonotype was seen many times. J is TRBJ1-1 and V is TRBV29-1; TRBD1 aligns across 7 bases. CDR3 size: 13 residues. Germline CDR1 SQVTM, CDR2 ANQGSEA. V was clipped by 7 bases and J by 2 bases; unmatched bases: 7. CDR3 in DNA: TGCAGCGCCATGGGACAGCCTAACACTGAAGCTTTCTTT. It codes for CSAMGQPNTEAFF.

This clonotype appeared many times. This chain links TRBV20-1 with TRBJ2-1; possibly TRBD2 for D (6 bases). This CDR3 comprises 13 residues. V shed 3 bases and J shed 6 bases, with 12 bases lying between them. Germline lookup yields CDR1 DFQATT and CDR2 SNEGSKA (reference sequence). The CDR3 coding sequence is TGCAGTGCTAGTGGGGGGTATGGCAATGAGCAGTTCTTC. It codes for CSASGGYGNEQFF.

This clonotype has ten or more counts. The chain recombines TRBV3-1 with TRBJ1-3; D gene unclear. CDR3 size: 13 residues. Between the trimmed V and J ends, which lost 4 bases and 0 bases, there was a span of 4 bases. The germline CDR1 and CDR2 sequences are LGHDT and YNNKEL (reference sequence). CDR3 in amino acids: CASSPTSGNTIYF. The CDR3 DNA reads as TGTGCCAGCAGCCCTACCTCTGGAAACACCATATATTTT.

This clonotype came up a few times. The chain employs TRBV5-1 and TRBJ2-2; 7 nucleotides line up with TRBD2. Looked up from germline, CDR1 is SGHRS and CDR2 is YFSETQ. The CDR3 runs 15 residues. V lost 7 bases and J lost 5; bases outside the gene matches: 11. The CDR3 nucleotides are TGCGCCAGCCGACCCTGGGGCGGGGGAACCGGGGAGCTGTTTTTT. This codes for CASRPWGGGTGELFF.

This clonotype was seen repeatedly, ten times or more. The chain recombines TRBV3-1 with TRBJ2-3, with unresolved D. Germline CDR1 LGHDT, CDR2 YNNKEL (reference sequence). V shed 6 bases and J shed 0 bases, with 16 bases lying between them. CDR3 length: 16 amino acids. CDR3 in amino acids: CASRFGRDGSTDTQYF. CDR3 DNA sequence: TGTGCCAGCAGGTTCGGACGTGACGGTAGCACAGATACGCAGTATTTT.

This clonotype was picked up many times. CDR3 region: CASSDRTPQLYNEQFF. Here the CDR3 DNA reads TGTGCCAGCAGTGATAGGACACCCCAACTGTACAATGAGCAGTTCTTC. The genes are TRBV2 and TRBJ2-1, with D maybe TRBD1 (5 bases). Trimming shortened V by 3 bases and J by 4 bases, and 16 bases separated the two germline ends. Germline V gene lookup returns CDR1 SNHLY and CDR2 FYNNEI. This CDR3 spans 16 amino acids.

The CDR3 region is CASSRFGVSQPQHF. Written as DNA, the CDR3 is TGTGCCAGCAGCCGTTTCGGGGTTAGTCAGCCCCAGCATTTT. The chain couples TRBV3-1 to TRBJ1-5; D gene unclear. Per germline, CDR1 LGHDT and CDR2 YNNKEL (reference sequence). The CDR3 runs 14 residues. The V end was cut by 4 bases, the J end by 6 bases, with 13 bases between.

This clonotype has more than one count but fewer than ten. The junction differs from germline at one of its ends, possibly a read error. This chain links TRBV5-1 with TRBJ2-1; 10 nucleotides line up with TRBD1. The CDR3 sequence is 14 residues long. CDR1 SGHRS and CDR2 YFSETQ come from the germline V gene. The CDR3 here is CASRLEDRGNEQFF. CDR3 coding DNA: TGCGCCAGCAGATTGGAGGACAGGGGGAATGAGCAGTTCTTC.

This clonotype appeared many times. The CDR3 loop reads CSSAVDRGSEAFF. As DNA, the CDR3 is TGCAGTTCCGCCGTAGACAGGGGCTCTGAAGCTTTCTTT. The chain employs TRBV20-1 and TRBJ1-1, with 8 bases identical to TRBD1. Trimming at V came to 8 bases and at J to 6 bases, leaving 11 bases not matched to a gene. The CDR3 consists of 13 residues. CDR1 and CDR2 from the germline V gene are DFQATT and SNEGSKA (reference sequence).

In this sample, this clonotype turned up many times. V usage is TRBV18 and J usage is TRBJ2-7; 8 bases fit TRBD2. V lost 1 base, J lost 1 base, and 0 bases stayed unmatched. This CDR3 comprises 14 residues. Germline V gene data show CDR1 as KGHSH and CDR2 as LQKENI. The CDR3 region has the DNA TGTGCCAGCTCACCACAGCGGGAGTCCTACGAGCAGTACTTC. Its translation is CASSPQRESYEQYF.

The gene calls are TRBV19 and TRBJ1-1; perhaps TRBD1 as D (5 bases). CDR3 size: 14 residues. V lost 8 bases to trimming and J lost 3 bases, with 16 bases between them. The germline V gene has CDR1 LNHDA and CDR2 SQIVND (reference sequence). CDR3 bases: TGTGCCAGTCTCAGCTGGGGGAGATACACTGAAGCTTTCTTT. It yields the protein CASLSWGRYTEAFF. Combining the CDR3 with reference TRBV19 and TRBJ1-1 gives the whole variable domain DGGITQSPKYLFRKEGQNVTLSCEQNLNHDAMYWYRQDPGQGLRLIYYSQIVNDFQKGDIAEGYSVSREKKESFPLTVTSAQKNPTAFYLCASLSWGRYTEAFFGQGTRLTVV.

V is TRBV19 and J is TRBJ2-7; D may be TRBD1 (5 bases). The CDR3 is 15 residues long. Germline assignment: CDR1 LNHDA and CDR2 SQIVND (reference sequence). V was cut by 2 bases and J by 3 bases, with 14 bases left in between. The CDR3: CASSISPGRGYEQYF. The CDR3 nucleotides are TGTGCCAGTAGTATATCTCCCGGAAGGGGCTACGAGCAGTACTTC.

This clonotype has a count of ten or more. J is TRBJ1-1 and V is TRBV20-1; 8 nucleotides agree with TRBD1. Germline loops: CDR1 DFQATT, CDR2 SNEGSKA (reference sequence). The CDR3 extends over 14 amino acids. After removal of 6 bases from V and 3 bases from J, the junction contained 9 bases not matched to a gene. Written as DNA, the CDR3 is TGCAGTGCAACCCCTCAGGGGGCCTACACTGAAGCTTTCTTT. It encodes CSATPQGAYTEAFF.

This clonotype showed up just a few times. V gene TRBV19 combines with J gene TRBJ2-2; 7 bases align to TRBD1. The CDR3 spans 15 residues. Germline values: CDR1 LNHDA, CDR2 SQIVND (reference sequence). The J segment lost 3 bases and the V segment lost 4 bases, leaving 5 bases of the junction unmatched. This chain's CDR3 is CASSRRQGDTGELFF. The CDR3 DNA reads as TGTGCCAGTAGTAGGCGACAGGGTGACACCGGGGAGCTGTTTTTT.

This clonotype was seen repeatedly, ten times or more. The gene calls are TRBV7-9 and TRBJ1-2; possibly TRBD1 for D (5 bases). This CDR3 has 11 residues. Looked up from germline, CDR1 is SEHNR and CDR2 is FQNEAQ (reference sequence). V was cut by 6 bases and J by 14 bases, with 16 bases left in between. In DNA form, the CDR3 reads TGTGCCAGCAGTTCCGACAGCTTCTTAACCTTC. Amino acids: CASSSDSFLTF.

Notes on this clonotype: A read error may explain this, as a much larger clone is one base away. The chain couples TRBV6-9 to TRBJ1-2; TRBD1 is a possible D gene (6 bases). The CDR3 is 14 residues long. Germline CDR1 is MNHGY and CDR2 is SVAAGI. V gave up 3 bases and J gave up 3 bases, with 11 bases separating them. The CDR3 reads CASSYPQGDYGYTF. The CDR3 DNA reads as TGTGCCAGCAGTTACCCACAGGGTGACTATGGCTACACCTTC.

This chain uses TRBV3-1 with TRBJ2-7; D is perhaps TRBD2 (5 bases). Germline V gives CDR1 LGHDT, CDR2 YNNKEL (reference sequence). The CDR3 runs 15 residues. V was trimmed by 0 bases and J by 2 bases, leaving 11 bases between them. CDR3: CASSQDGSGTYEQYF. CDR3 coding DNA: TGTGCCAGCAGCCAAGATGGGAGCGGAACCTACGAGCAGTACTTC.

This clonotype was seen more than once but under ten times. The rearrangement uses TRBV10-3 and TRBJ1-2; D gene uncertain. Germline loops: CDR1 ENHRY, CDR2 SYGVKD. The CDR3 is 13 residues long. V was shortened by 7 bases and J by 8 bases, with 17 bases between the two germline ends. CDR3 amino acids: CAITSGEGRGYTF. The CDR3 DNA sequence: TGTGCCATCACCTCGGGAGAAGGACGAGGCTACACCTTC.

V is TRBV29-1 and J is TRBJ1-2; 8 nucleotides line up with TRBD1. The junction had 10 bases not matched to a gene; V was cut back by 0 bases and J by 4 bases. This CDR3 region has 16 residues. CDR1 and CDR2 (germline): SQVTM, ANQGSEA. The CDR3 here is CSVEEGWTGSLYGYTF. The CDR3 region has the DNA TGCAGCGTTGAAGAGGGGTGGACAGGGAGTCTCTATGGCTACACCTTC.

This clonotype was picked up many times. The chain has TRBV28 and TRBJ2-1; possibly TRBD2 for D (6 bases). CDR1 is MDHEN, CDR2 SYDVKM, per germline. The CDR3 is 13 amino acids. The ends were cut back, 6 bases at V and 7 bases at J, with 13 bases in the middle. CDR3: CASRLGTVNEQFF. In DNA form, the CDR3 reads TGTGCCAGCAGACTTGGGACTGTAAATGAGCAGTTCTTC.

This clonotype was counted many times. The chain uses TRBV30 and TRBJ1-1; D gene unclear. This CDR3 comprises 12 residues. V lost 8 bases and J lost 0, with 10 bases in between. The germline V gene has CDR1 GTSNPN and CDR2 SVGIG (reference sequence). DNA of the CDR3: TGTGCCATCCGGAGGGTGAACACTGAAGCTTTCTTT. It encodes CAIRRVNTEAFF.